This T cell receptor (beta chain) was obtained from a study of cytomegalovirus exposure and HLA in healthy donors. About the study: Among about 400 genotyped donors, approximately 80% fell in the Caucasian-associated ancestry cluster. Study results and caveats: The later analysis indicated that the majority of CMV-associated TCR beta chains appeared HLA-restricted.

Worth noting for this clone: Its target is not known.

In the PCR, 60 Vbeta and 13 Jbeta primers were used. This table comes from immunoSEQ multiplex PCR, and its TCRdb copy is limited to in-frame clones, with some not included. The profile shows some 150,000 clones, more than 65% of them singletons. V lost 5 bases, J lost 1 base, and 8 bases lay in between. There are 13 residues in the CDR3. The germline gives CDR1 SGHAT, CDR2 FQNNGV. This clonotype was sampled from a man aged 25-45 years in good health and CMV-seropositive. The sequencing sample was made of PBMCs. V gene TRBV11-2 combines with J gene TRBJ1-1; weak D call: TRBD1 (6 bases). The CDR3 is CASSGQRNTEAFF. CDR3 bases: TGTGCCAGCAGCGGACAGAGGAACACTGAAGCTTTCTTT.